Listed below are T cell receptor beta chains from one sample, sequenced in a study of T cells in Graves' hyperthyroidism and ophthalmopathy. TCRdb re-derived calls from the multiplex PCR reads in MiXCR, one entry per CDR3 protein. Altogether about 840,000 distinct CDR3 sequences are present, around 39% being singletons, with the ten largest covering 7.5% to 9.5%. The specimen sequenced was blood. These receptor sequences come from a man younger than 35 with Graves' hyperthyroidism. Both conserved end residues are part of each CDR3. Fields, in order: J gene, V gene, CDR3 protein.

>TRBJ2-7|TRBV5-4
CASSRANMAPPFLEQYF
>TRBJ2-5|TRBV7-7
CASSFKGDRSETQYF
>TRBJ2-2|TRBV2
CASSFQGLNTGELFF
>TRBJ1-2|TRBV29-1
CSVVGLEVGYTF
>TRBJ1-2|TRBV9
CASSVVRRGDGGYTF
>TRBJ1-1|TRBV10-3
CAIWGTSNTEAFF
>TRBJ2-7|TRBV7-3
CASSPRQGGDEQYF
>TRBJ2-7|TRBV7-9
CASSLVAEPYEQYF
>TRBJ1-2|TRBV7-8
CASSPQNRAGGYTF
>TRBJ1-4|TRBV19
CASSTGQNEKLFF
>TRBJ1-5|TRBV9
CASSVDGTERQPQHF
>TRBJ1-3|TRBV7-9
CASSLVATNTIYF
>TRBJ1-1|TRBV2
CASSAVRGQSSNTEAFF
>TRBJ1-4|TRBV9
CASSADREEKLFF
>TRBJ1-5|TRBV7-8
CASSSTTRDRPQHF
>TRBJ2-5|TRBV7-8
CASSSTSGGAAETQYF
>TRBJ1-1|TRBV25-1
CASSYSGEWVNTEAFF